This T cell receptor (beta chain) was identified in a study of T cells in Graves' hyperthyroidism and ophthalmopathy. Diagnosis rested on symptoms, serum thyroxine and TRAb, thyroid ultrasound, and orbital computed tomography. Regions amplified from RNA transcripts were the TCR beta CDR3 regions. HTBI primers were the set used in a first-round RT-PCR of the TCR CDR3. TCRdb re-called the multiplex PCR reads through MiXCR, storing one row per CDR3 protein. Seen here are roughly 740,000 distinct CDR3 sequences, about 17% observed once, and the top ten hold over 7.5%. Germline V CDR1 and CDR2: LNHDA, SQIVND (reference sequence). CDR3 size: 15 residues. With 1 base removed from V and 6 bases from J, the gap between germline ends came to 13 bases.

The chain is built from TRBV19 and TRBJ1-5; D not certain. The TCR comes from a man younger than 35 with Graves' hyperthyroidism. Source material: blood. Written as DNA, the CDR3 is TGTGCCAGTAGTATAGTGAAAGCTGCCGGTCAGCCCCAGCATTTT. It is translated as CASSIVKAAGQPQHF. The whole variable domain, remainder taken from reference TRBV19 and TRBJ1-5, is DGGITQSPKYLFRKEGQNVTLSCEQNLNHDAMYWYRQDPGQGLRLIYYSQIVNDFQKGDIAEGYSVSREKKESFPLTVTSAQKNPTAFYLCASSIVKAAGQPQHFGDGTRLSIL.